This TCR beta chain was sequenced for a study of cytomegalovirus exposure and HLA in healthy donors. This clone has only one observation. Antigen: not known. Primers for the PCR totalled 60 Vbeta and 13 Jbeta. Assay: immunoSEQ multiplex PCR; the TCRdb copy retains only in-frame clones and omits some. The top ten clones hold around 4.8% of a sample with some 180,000 clones, 79% of them seen once. Study-level points and caveats: When analyzed later, a missense DCLRE1C variant was found to be linked to TCR beta V- and J-gene trimming. A later analysis reportedly found that, within productive TCRs, an Asian-associated ancestry cluster had fewer N-insertions than the mean observed across the approximately 700 donors.

Germline loops: CDR1 MRHNA, CDR2 SNTAGT. The CDR3 extends over 14 amino acids. Trimming removed 2 bases from V and 4 bases from J, with 11 bases in between. The receptor's source is a woman in her 30s in good health and CMV-seropositive. The chain uses TRBV6-4 and TRBJ1-2; D gene unclear. Sequenced material: PBMCs. The CDR3 region is CASSDPEASYGYTF. CDR3 nucleotides: TGTGCCAGCAGTGACCCTGAGGCTTCCTATGGCTACACCTTC.